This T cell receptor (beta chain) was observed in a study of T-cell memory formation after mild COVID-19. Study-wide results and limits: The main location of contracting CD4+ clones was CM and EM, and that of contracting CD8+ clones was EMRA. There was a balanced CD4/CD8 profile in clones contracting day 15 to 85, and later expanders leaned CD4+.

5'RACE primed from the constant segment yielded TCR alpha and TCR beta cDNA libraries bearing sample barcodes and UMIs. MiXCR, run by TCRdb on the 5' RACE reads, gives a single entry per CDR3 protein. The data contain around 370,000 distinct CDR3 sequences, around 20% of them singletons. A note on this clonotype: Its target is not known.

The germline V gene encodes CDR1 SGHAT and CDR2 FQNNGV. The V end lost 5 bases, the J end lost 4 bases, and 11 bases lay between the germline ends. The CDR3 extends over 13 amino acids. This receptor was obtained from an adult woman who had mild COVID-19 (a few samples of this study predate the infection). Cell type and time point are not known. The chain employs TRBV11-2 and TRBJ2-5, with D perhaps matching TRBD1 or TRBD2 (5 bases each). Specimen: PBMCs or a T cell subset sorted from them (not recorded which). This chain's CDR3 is CASSRGPLETQYF. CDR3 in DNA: TGTGCCAGCAGCCGGGGCCCCCTAGAGACCCAGTACTTC.